This T cell receptor beta chain was recorded in a study of tumor and adjacent non-tumor tissue in lung cancer (dated by TCRdb to 2016 to 2019). About the study as a whole: By cancer type, the cohort comprised under 15 adenocarcinoma patients, a couple of squamous cell carcinoma patients and 1 small cell lung cancer patient. Ages among the roughly 15 patients ranged from about 31 to 76 years, there were roughly ten men and 5 women, and disease was at TNM stage I to III. TCRbeta CDR3 sequencing was performed on 25 to 30 paired specimens, with one tumor sample and one normal lung sample collected per patient. Sequencing generated a total of some 130 million productive TCRbeta reads, averaging around 4.3 million reads per sample. Bulk TCRbeta repertoires were compared between lung tumor tissue and matched distant non-tumor lung tissue obtained from approximately 16 lung cancer patients. Overall results and qualifications from the work: Because peripheral blood was not sequenced, the blood TCRbeta repertoires of the lung cancer patients in the study went unexamined. Neither the sequencing platform nor unique molecular identifiers are mentioned in the methods. Younger patients had significantly higher TCR diversity, and higher tumor TCR diversity was associated with shorter overall and disease-free survival. Tumor tissue showed significantly greater TCR diversity (inverse Simpson) than normal lung tissue (approximately 430 vs 150, P = 0.0075, Mann-Whitney U test). The top 100 clones accounted for a significantly larger cumulative portion of the repertoire in normal lung than in tumor tissue. With only around 15 patients in the cohort, the authors noted that larger samples and more detailed clinical data are needed.

Based on the germline V gene (reference sequence), the CDR1 and CDR2 sequences are MNHNY and SVGAGI. From its cysteine to its phenylalanine, the CDR3 spans 14 amino acids. The DNA shown is the 42-base CDR3, in frame from base 1. The library was obtained by multiplex PCR. The run used an Illumina HiSeq 2500. TCRbeta libraries were constructed through three rounds of nested PCR with primers (Table S4) according to protocols adapted from ARM-PCR. Before sequencing, PCR products in the 200-500 bp range were cut out of the gel and cleaned up using the QIAquick gel extraction kit. Per the original workflow: Reads were cleaned using Trimmomatic, were merged into complete CDR3 sequences using FLASH, and were assigned to V(D)J germline segments using MiTCR. Clonal diversity was computed as the inverse Simpson's index with VDJtools. In-frame sequences lacking a premature stop codon were counted as productive reads. The public reads were run again by TCRdb, first through fastp at Q25 and then through MiXCR, and only productive beta chains were kept. Identical CDR3 proteins give one entry, which carries the most common genes and DNA. The V and J calls, along with clone size, are taken from TCRdb and not from the paper's own processing. This sample lists about 93,000 distinct CDR3 sequences; about 72% were detected once. Around 20% of the sample goes to the ten largest clones.

RNA was isolated from bulk unsorted tissue, and RNA quality was assessed with a NanoDrop ND-1000 and an Agilent 2100. Donors were newly diagnosed lung cancer patients admitted for thoracic surgery in China between August and November 2014, without prior chemotherapy. Patients with previous radiotherapy or chemotherapy, or with another concurrent cancer, were excluded from the study. Surgical tissue pieces of 1-2 cm3 were preserved in RNAlater solution and stored at -80 °C until use. Concerning this clonotype itself: Its antigen remains unidentified. Base-call qualities are not available, and no considerably larger clone is one nucleotide away.

The V and J genes are TRBV6-6 and TRBJ1-4; possibly the D gene is TRBD1, per 6 matching bases. The receptor was isolated from a man aged 55 to 70 with non-small cell lung cancer. The specimen was lung tumor tissue. CDR3 protein: CVGSYPGQNEKLFF. The nucleotide sequence reads as follows: TGTGTCGGCAGTTACCCGGGACAAAATGAAAAACTGTTTTTT.